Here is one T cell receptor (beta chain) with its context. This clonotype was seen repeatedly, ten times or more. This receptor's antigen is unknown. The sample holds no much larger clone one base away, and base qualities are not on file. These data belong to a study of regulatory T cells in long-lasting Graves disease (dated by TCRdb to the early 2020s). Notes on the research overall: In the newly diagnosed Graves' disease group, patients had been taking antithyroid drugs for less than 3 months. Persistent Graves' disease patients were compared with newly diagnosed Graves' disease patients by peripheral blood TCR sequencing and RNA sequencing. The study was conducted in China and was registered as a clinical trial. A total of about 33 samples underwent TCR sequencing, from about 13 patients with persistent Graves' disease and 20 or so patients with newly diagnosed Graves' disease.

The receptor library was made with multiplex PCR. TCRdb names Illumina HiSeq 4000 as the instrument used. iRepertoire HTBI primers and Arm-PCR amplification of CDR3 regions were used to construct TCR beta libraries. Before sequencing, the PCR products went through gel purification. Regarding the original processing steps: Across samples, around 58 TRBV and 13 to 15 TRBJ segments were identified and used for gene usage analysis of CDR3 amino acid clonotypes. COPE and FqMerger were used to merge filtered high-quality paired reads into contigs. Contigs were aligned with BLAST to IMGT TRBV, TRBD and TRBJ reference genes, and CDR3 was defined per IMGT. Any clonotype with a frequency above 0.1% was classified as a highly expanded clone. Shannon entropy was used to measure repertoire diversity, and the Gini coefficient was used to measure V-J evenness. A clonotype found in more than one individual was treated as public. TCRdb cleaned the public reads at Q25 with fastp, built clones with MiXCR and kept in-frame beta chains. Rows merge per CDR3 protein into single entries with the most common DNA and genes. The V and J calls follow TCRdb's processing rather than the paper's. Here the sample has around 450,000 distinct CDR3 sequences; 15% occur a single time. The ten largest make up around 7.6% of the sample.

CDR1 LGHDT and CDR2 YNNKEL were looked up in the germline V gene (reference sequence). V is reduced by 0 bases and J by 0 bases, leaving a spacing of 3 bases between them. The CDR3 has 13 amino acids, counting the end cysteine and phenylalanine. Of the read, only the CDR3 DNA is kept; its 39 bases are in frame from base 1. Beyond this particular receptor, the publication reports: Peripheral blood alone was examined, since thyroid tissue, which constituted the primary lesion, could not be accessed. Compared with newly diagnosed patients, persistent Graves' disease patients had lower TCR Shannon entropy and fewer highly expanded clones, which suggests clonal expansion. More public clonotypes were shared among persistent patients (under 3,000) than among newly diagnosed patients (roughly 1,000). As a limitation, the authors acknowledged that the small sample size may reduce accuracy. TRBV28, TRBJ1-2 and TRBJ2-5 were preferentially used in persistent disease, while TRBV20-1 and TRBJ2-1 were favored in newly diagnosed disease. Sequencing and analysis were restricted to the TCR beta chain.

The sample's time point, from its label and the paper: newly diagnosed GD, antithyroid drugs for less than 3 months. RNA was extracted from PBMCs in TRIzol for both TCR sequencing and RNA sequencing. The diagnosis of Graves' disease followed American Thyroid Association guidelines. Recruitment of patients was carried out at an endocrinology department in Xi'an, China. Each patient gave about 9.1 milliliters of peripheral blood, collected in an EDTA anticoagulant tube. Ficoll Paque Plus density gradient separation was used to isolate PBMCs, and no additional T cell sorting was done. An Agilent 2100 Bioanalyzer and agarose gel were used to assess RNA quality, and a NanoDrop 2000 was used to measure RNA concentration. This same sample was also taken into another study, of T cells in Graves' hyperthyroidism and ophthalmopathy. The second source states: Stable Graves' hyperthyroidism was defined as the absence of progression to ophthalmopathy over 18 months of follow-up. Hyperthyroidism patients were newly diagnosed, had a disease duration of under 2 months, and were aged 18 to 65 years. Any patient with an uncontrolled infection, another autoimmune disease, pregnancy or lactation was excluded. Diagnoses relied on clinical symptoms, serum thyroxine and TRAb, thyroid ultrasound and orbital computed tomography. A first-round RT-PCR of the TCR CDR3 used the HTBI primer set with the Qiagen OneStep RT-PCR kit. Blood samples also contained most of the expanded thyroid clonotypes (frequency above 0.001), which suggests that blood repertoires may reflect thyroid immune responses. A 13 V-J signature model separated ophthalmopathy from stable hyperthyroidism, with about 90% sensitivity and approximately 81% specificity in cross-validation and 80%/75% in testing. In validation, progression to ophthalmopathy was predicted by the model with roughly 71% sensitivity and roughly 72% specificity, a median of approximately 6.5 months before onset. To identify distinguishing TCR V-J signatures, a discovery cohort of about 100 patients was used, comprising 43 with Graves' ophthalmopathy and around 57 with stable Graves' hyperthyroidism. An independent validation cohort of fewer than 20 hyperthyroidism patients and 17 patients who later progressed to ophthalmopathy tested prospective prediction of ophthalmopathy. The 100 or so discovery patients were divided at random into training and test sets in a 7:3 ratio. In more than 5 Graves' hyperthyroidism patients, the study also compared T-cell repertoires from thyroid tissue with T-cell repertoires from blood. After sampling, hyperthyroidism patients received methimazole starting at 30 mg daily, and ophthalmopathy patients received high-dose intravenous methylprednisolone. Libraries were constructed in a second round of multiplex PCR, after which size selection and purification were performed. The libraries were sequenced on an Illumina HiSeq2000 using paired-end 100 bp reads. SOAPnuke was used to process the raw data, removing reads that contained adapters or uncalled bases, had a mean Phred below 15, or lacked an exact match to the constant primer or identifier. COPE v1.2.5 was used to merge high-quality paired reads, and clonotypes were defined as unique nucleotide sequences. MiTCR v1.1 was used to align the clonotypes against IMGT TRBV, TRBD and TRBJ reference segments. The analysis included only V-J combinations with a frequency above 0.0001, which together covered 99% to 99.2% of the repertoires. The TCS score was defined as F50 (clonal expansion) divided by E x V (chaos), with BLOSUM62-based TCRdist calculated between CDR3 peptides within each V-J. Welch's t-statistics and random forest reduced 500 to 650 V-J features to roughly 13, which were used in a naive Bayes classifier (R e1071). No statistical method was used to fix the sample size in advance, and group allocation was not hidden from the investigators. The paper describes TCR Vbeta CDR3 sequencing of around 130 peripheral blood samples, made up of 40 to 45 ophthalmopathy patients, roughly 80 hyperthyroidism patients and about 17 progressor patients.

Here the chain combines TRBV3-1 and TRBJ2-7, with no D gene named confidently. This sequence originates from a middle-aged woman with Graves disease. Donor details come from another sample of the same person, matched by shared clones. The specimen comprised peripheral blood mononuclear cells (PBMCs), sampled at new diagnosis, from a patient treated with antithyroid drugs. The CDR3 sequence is CASSQDASYEQYF. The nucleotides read TGTGCCAGCAGCCAAGATGCCTCCTACGAGCAGTACTTC.